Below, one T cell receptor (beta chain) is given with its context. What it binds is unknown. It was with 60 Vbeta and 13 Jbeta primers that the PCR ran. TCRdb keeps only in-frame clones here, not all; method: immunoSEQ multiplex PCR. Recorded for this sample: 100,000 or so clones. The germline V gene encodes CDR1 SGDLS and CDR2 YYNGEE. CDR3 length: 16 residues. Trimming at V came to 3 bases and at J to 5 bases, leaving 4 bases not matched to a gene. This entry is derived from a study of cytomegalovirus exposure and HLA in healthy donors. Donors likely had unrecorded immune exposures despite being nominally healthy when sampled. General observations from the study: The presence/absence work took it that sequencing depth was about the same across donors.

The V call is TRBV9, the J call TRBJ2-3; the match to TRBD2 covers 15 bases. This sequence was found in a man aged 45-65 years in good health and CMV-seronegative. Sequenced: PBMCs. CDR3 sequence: CASSAGLAGGQDTQYF. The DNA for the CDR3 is TGTGCCAGCAGCGCAGGACTAGCGGGAGGGCAAGATACGCAGTATTTT. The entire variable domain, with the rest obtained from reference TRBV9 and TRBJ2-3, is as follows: DSGVTQTPKHLITATGQRVTLRCSPRSGDLSVYWYQQSLDQGLQFLIQYYNGEERAKGNILERFSAQQFPDLHSELNLSSLELGDSALYFCASSAGLAGGQDTQYFGPGTRLTVL.